This TCR beta chain was captured in a study of shared clonotypes between healthy human individuals. Study-wide results and limits: In this cohort, only blood was sampled, and tissue repertoires likely differ.

As concerns this clone: Its target is unknown.

Clones were sequenced by immunoSEQ multiplex PCR, and TCRdb holds only the in-frame ones, with some missing. The table lists 2 million to 2.5 million clones, 80% to 95% of them singletons, with 0.39% in the top ten. Germline V CDR1 and CDR2: SGHDN, FVKESK. The CDR3 has 12 residues. After removal of 2 bases from V and 13 bases from J, the junction contained 5 bases not matched to a gene. CD45RA-negative memory and CD45RA+ naive subsets were split from the CD4+ cells. The chain carries TRBV14 and TRBJ2-1; 7 nucleotides align to TRBD2. Sequences were obtained from naive CD4+ T cells from PBMCs. Sample subset: CD45RA+ positively selected. The receptor's source is a young man in good health. Some clones in this sample may be carry-over from other donors' samples. The CDR3 DNA sequence: TGTGCCAGCAGCCAATGGACTAGACATCAGTTCTTC. This gives the protein CASSQWTRHQFF.